This TCR beta chain was retrieved from a study of blood T cell repertoires in COVID-19. Study context: Researchers got acute and convalescent COVID-19 samples from the United States, Italy and Spain. PBMCs, B-cell-depleted T cells, or T cells provided the cDNA or gDNA that made up the material.

In the original workflow: Using reference gene primer amplification, nucleated cell counts were estimated. Profiled with immunoSEQ multiplex PCR; TCRdb holds only in-frame clones, not every one. Clonal size and the V and J genes are those of that table, whereas D and trimming came from the DNA. The sample gives around 30,000 clones, approximately 89% of which show up once; under 4% is in the top ten. V was clipped by 4 bases and J by 3 bases; unmatched bases: 17. The germline CDR1 and CDR2 sequences are SGHAT and FQNNGV. The length of the CDR3 is 19 residues. The TCR sequence derives from a man aged 60 to 69 with acute or convalescent COVID-19. The chain employs TRBV11-2 and TRBJ1-3, with 8 bases identical to TRBD1. The sequencing input was peripheral blood. The CDR3 DNA follows: TGTGCCAGCAGCTCCCCCAAGGGGATCGGGACAGGCGTTGGAAACACCATATATTTT. Protein sequence: CASSSPKGIGTGVGNTIYF.